One T cell receptor (beta chain) is described in this entry. The sample is drawn from a study of cytomegalovirus exposure and HLA in healthy donors. Study overall: Earlier findings included roughly 100 million unique TCR beta sequences obtained from about 170 million T cells.

60 Vbeta and 13 Jbeta primers were used in PCR. Libraries were prepared by immunoSEQ multiplex PCR; TCRdb keeps only in-frame clonotypes and omits some of them. The sample includes about 160,000 clones, almost 85% of them seen just once. The V and J ends lost 1 base and 3 bases respectively, with 13 bases between them. Germline values: CDR1 KGHSH, CDR2 LQKENI. The CDR3 has 17 amino acids. Sequences were obtained from PBMCs. This receptor was taken from a man younger than 40 in good health and CMV-seronegative. The chain links TRBV18 to TRBJ2-6; D is perhaps TRBD1 (5 bases). The CDR3 coding sequence is TGTGCCAGCTCACCACAATTACAGGCTAATGGGGCCAACGTCCTGACTTTC. Translation gives CASSPQLQANGANVLTF.